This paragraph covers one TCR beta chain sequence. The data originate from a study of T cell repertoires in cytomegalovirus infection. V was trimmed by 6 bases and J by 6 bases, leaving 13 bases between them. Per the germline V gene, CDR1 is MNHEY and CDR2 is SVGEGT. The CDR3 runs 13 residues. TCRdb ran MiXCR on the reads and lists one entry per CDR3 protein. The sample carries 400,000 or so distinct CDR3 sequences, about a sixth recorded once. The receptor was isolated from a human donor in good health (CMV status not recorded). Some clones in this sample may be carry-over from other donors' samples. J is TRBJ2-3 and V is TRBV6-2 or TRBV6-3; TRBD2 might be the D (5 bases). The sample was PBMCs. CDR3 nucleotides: TGTGCCAGCAGGCCCCCAGCGGCGGATACGCAGTATTTT. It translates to CASRPPAADTQYF.